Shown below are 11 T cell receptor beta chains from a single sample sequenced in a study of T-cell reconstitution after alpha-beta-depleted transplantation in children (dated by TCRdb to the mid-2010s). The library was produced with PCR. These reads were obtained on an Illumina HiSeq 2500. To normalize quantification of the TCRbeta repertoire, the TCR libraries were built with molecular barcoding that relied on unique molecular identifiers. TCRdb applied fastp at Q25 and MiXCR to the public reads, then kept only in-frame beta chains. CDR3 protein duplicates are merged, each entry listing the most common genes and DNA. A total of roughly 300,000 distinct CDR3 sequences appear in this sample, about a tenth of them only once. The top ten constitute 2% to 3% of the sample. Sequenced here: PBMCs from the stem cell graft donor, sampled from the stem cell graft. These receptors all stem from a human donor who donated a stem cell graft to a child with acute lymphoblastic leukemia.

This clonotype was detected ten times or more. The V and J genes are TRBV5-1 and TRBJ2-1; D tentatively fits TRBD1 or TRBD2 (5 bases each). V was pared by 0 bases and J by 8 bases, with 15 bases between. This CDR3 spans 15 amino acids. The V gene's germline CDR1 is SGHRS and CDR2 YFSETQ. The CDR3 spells CASSLAEGRVDEQFF. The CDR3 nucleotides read TGCGCCAGCAGCTTGGCCGAGGGCAGGGTCGATGAGCAGTTCTTC.

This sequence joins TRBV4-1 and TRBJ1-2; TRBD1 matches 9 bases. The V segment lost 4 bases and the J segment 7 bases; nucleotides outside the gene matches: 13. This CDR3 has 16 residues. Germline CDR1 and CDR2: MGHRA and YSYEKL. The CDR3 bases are TGCGCCAGCAGCCTTTCAAGACAGGGGGTCTACTGTGGCTACACCTTC. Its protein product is CASSLSRQGVYCGYTF.

The CDR3 here is CASSRGSKSPGTYGYTF. CDR3 nucleotide sequence: TGTGCCAGCAGTCGGGGTAGTAAGAGTCCGGGGACCTATGGCTACACCTTC. This chain connects TRBV6-1 to TRBJ1-2, with a possible D match to TRBD1 (5 bases). Germline CDR1 and CDR2: MNHNS and SASEGT. V lost 5 bases to trimming and J lost 4 bases, with 23 bases between them. The CDR3 length is 17 residues.

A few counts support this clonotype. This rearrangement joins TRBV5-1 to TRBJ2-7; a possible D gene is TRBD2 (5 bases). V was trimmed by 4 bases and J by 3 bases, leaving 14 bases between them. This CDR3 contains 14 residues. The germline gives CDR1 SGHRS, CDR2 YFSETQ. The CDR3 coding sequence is TGCGCCAGCAGCGCCAGCGGAGAATTCTACGAGCAGTACTTC. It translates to CASSASGEFYEQYF.

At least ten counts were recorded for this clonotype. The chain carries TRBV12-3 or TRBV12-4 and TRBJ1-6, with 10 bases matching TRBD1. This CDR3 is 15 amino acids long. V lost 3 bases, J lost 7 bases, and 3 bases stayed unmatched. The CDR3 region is CASSFRDRGNSPLHF. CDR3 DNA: TGTGCCAGCAGTTTCCGGGACAGGGGCAATTCACCCCTCCACTTT.

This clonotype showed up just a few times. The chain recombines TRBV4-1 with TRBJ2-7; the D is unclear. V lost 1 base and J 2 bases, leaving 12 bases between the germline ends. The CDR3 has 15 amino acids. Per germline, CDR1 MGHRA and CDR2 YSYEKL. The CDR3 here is CASSQGVHTTYEQYF. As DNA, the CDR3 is TGCGCCAGCAGCCAAGGGGTTCACACCACCTACGAGCAGTACTTC.

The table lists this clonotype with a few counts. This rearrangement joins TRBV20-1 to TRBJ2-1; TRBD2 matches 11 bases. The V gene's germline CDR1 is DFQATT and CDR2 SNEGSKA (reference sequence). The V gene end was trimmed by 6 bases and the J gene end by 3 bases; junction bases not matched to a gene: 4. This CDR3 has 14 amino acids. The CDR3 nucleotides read TGCAGTGCAGGGACTAGCGGAAACTACAATGAGCAGTTCTTC. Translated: CSAGTSGNYNEQFF.

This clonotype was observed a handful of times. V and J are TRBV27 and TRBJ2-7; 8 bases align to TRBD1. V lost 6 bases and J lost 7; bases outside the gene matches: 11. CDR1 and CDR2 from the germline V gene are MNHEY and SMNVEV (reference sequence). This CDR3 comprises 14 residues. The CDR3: CASSFGQGTLEQYF. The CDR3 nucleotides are TGTGCCAGCAGCTTCGGACAGGGAACTTTGGAGCAGTACTTC.

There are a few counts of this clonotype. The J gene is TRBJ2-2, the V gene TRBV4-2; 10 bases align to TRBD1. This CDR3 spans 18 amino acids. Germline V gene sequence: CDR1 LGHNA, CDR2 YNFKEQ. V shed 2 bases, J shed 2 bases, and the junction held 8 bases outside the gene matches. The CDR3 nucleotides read TGTGCCAGCAGCCAACCGGACAGGGGGTACCCTAACACCGGGGAGCTGTTTTTT. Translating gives CASSQPDRGYPNTGELFF.

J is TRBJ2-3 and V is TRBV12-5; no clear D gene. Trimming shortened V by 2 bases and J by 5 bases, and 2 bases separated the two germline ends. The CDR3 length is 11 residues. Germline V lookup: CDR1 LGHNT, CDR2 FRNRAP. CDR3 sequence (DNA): TGTGCTAGTGGTTTGCTAGATACGCAGTATTTT. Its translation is CASGLLDTQYF.

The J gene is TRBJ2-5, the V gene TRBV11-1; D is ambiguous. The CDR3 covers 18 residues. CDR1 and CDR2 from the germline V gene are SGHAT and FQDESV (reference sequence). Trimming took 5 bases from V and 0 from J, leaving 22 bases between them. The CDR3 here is CASSPQRSRERYQETQYF. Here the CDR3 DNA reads TGTGCCAGCAGCCCCCAGAGGTCGCGCGAAAGGTACCAAGAGACCCAGTACTTC.